Sequencing of this T cell receptor beta chain was carried out in a study of blood T cell repertoires in COVID-19. The data were produced by immunoSEQ multiplex PCR, yet TCRdb's version contains in-frame clones alone and is incomplete. The data hold 110,000 or so clones, with 85% observed a single time. With 2 bases clipped from V and 2 bases from J, the junction kept 2 bases outside the gene matches. The CDR3 has 15 residues. CDR1 WNHNN and CDR2 SYGVQD come from the germline V gene (reference sequence). V gene TRBV10-1 combines with J gene TRBJ1-5, with TRBD1 matching over 8 bases. The receptor's source is a human donor in a cohort sampled during active COVID-19. Sequenced: peripheral blood. Written as DNA, the CDR3 is TGCGCCAGCAGTGAGGGACAGGGTGGCAATCAGCCCCAGCATTTT. This sequence encodes CASSEGQGGNQPQHF.